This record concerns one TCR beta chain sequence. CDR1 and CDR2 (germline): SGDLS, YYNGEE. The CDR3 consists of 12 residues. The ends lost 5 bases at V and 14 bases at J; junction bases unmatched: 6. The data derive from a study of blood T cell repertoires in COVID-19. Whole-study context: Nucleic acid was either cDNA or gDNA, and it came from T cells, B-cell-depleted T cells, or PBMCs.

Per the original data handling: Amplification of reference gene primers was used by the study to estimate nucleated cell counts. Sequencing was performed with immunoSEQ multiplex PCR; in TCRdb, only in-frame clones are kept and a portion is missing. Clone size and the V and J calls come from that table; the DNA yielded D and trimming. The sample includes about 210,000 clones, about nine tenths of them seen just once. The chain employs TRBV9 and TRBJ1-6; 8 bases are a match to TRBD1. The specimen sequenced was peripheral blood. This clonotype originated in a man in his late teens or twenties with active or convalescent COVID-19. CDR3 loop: CASSGQGSTLHF. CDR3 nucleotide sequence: TGTGCCAGCAGTGGACAGGGTTCGACCCTCCACTTT. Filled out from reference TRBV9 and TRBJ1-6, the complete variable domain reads DSGVTQTPKHLITATGQRVTLRCSPRSGDLSVYWYQQSLDQGLQFLIQYYNGEERAKGNILERFSAQQFPDLHSELNLSSLELGDSALYFCASSGQGSTLHFGNGTRLTVT.